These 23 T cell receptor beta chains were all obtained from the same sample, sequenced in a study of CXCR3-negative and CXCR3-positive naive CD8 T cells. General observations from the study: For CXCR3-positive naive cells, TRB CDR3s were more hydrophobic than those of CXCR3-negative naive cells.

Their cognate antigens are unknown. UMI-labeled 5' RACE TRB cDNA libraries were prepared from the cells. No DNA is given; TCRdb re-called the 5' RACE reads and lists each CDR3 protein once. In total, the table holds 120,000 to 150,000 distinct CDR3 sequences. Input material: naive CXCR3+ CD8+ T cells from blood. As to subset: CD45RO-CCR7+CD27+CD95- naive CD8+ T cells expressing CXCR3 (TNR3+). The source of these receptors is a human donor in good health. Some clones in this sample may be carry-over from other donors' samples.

The chain's CDR3 is CASGQTRGPTEAFF. The rearrangement links TRBV4-3 to TRBJ1-1. Per the germline V gene, CDR1 is LGHNA and CDR2 is YSLEER. This CDR3 has 14 amino acids.

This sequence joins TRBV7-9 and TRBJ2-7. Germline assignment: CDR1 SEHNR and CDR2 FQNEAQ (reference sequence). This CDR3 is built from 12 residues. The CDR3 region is CASSSRSYEQYF.

CDR3: CSVDLDRANTEAFF. The rearrangement joins TRBV29-1 to TRBJ1-1; TCRdb's D call, TRBD1, is unchecked because there is no DNA. Germline assignment: CDR1 SQVTM and CDR2 ANQGSEA. The CDR3 totals 14 residues.

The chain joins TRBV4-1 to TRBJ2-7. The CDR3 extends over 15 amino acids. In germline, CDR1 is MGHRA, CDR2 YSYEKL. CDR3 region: CASSQDQSDGNEQYF.

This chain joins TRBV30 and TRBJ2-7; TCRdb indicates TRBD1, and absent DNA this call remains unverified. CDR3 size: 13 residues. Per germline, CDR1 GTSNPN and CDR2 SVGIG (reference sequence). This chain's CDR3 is CAWTGTGPYEQYF.

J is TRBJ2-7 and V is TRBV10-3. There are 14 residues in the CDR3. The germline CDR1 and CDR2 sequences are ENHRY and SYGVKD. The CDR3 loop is CAISDADRGYEQYF.

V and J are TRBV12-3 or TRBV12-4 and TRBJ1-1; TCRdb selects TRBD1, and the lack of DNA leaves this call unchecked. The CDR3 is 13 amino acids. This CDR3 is CASSFGGDTEAFF.

The CDR3 protein is CASSQDRGAYEQYF. V is TRBV4-1 and J is TRBJ2-7; the TCRdb call, TRBD1, lacks DNA for checking. Germline V gene data show CDR1 as MGHRA and CDR2 as YSYEKL. CDR3 length: 14 residues.

The chain's CDR3 is CAIRETGAREAFF. This chain uses TRBV10-3 with TRBJ1-1; TCRdb's D call, TRBD1, is unchecked because there is no DNA. Germline V gives CDR1 ENHRY, CDR2 SYGVKD. The CDR3 is made up of 13 amino acids.

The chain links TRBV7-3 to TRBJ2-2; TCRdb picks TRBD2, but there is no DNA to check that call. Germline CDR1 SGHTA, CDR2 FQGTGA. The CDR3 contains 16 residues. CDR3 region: CASSYDLAGGPGELFF.

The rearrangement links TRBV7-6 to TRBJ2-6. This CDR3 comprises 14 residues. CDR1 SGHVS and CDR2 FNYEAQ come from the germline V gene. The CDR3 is CASSPGSGANVLTF.

Here the CDR3 reads CASRRREGVDTQYF. The chain is built from TRBV28 and TRBJ2-3; TCRdb designates TRBD2, a call that cannot be tested without DNA. In germline, CDR1 is MDHEN, CDR2 SYDVKM. This CDR3 region has 14 residues.

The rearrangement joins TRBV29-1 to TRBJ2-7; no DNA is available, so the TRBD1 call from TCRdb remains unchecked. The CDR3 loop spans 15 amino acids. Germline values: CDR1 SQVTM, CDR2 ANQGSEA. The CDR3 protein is CSVEGTGESSYEQYF.

The CDR3 loop reads CASSLVGELFF. The chain uses TRBV28 and TRBJ2-2. The CDR3 consists of 11 residues. CDR1 is MDHEN and CDR2 is SYDVKM in the germline V gene.

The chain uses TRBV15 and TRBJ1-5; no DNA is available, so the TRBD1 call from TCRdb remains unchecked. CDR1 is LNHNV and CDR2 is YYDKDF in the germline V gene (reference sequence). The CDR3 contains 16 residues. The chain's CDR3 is CATSRFPGGGNQPQHF.

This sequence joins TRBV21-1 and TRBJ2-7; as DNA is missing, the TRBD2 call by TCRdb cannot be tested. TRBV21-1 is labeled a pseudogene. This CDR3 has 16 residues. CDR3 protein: CASSKVEGREYILQYF.

CDR3: CASSLRRGLYEQYF. The rearrangement links TRBV28 to TRBJ2-7. The CDR3 sequence is 14 residues long. Germline V gene lookup returns CDR1 MDHEN and CDR2 SYDVKM. The full variable domain, rest sourced from reference TRBV28 and TRBJ2-7, is DVKVTQSSRYLVKRTGEKVFLECVQDMDHENMFWYRQDPGLGLRLIYFSYDVKMKEKGDIPEGYSVSREKKERFSLILESASTNQTSMYLCASSLRRGLYEQYFGPGTRLTVT.

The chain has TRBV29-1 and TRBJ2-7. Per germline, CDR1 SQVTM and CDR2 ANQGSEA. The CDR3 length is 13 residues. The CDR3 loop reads CSVGPVGAYEQYF.

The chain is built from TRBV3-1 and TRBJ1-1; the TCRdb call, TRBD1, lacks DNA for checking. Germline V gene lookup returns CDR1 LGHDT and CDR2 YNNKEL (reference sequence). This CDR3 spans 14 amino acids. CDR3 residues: CASSREGVITEAFF.

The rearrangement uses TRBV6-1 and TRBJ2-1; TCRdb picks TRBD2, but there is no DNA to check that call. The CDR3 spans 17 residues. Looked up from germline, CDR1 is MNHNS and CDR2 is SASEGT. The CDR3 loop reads CASSSGLAEYYYNEQFF.

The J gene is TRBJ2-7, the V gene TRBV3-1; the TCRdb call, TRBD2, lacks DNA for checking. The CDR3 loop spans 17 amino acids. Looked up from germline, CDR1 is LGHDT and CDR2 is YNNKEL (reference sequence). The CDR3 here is CASSHPPLAGGIDEQYF.

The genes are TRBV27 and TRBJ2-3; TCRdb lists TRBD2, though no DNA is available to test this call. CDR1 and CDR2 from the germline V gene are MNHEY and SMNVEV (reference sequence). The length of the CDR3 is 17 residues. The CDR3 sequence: CASSTMTSGSGGDTQYF.

The CDR3 sequence is CASSPRGIQPQHF. The rearrangement links TRBV28 to TRBJ1-5; TCRdb outputs TRBD1, but without DNA this stays unchecked. Germline CDR1 reads MDHEN; CDR2 reads SYDVKM. The CDR3 runs 13 residues.